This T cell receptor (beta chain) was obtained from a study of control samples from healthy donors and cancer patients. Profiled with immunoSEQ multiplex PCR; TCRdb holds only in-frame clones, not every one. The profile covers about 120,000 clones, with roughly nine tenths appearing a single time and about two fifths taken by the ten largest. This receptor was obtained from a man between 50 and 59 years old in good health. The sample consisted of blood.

This CDR3 reads CASREWAGTTEAFF. In DNA form, the CDR3 reads TGCGCCAGCAGGGAATGGGCAGGGACCACTGAAGCTTTCTTT. The J gene is TRBJ1-1, the V gene TRBV4-3, with D perhaps matching TRBD1 (5 bases). Trimming removed 6 bases at V and 4 bases at J, with 15 bases between. The CDR3 length is 14 residues. The V gene's germline CDR1 is LGHNA and CDR2 YSLEER.